Included here is one T cell receptor (beta chain) sequence, with context. Its antigen is unidentified. The record originates from a study of cytomegalovirus exposure and HLA in healthy donors. 60 Vbeta and 13 Jbeta primers were used in PCR. The assay was immunoSEQ multiplex PCR, and TCRdb's table has in-frame clones only and misses some. The sample holds 64,000 or so clones, approximately 67% seen once. General study points: Earlier analysis found most TCR beta V segments productive about 87% or about 30% of the time.

V lost 4 bases to trimming and J lost 0 bases, with 10 bases between them. This CDR3 has 14 residues. The germline V gene has CDR1 SGHRS and CDR2 YFSETQ. This TCR derives from a man aged 35-49 years in good health and CMV-seropositive. The gene calls are TRBV5-1 and TRBJ2-5; a possible D gene is TRBD1 (6 bases). The specimen was PBMCs. The CDR3 DNA sequence: TGCGCCAGCAGCGGGGACATATACCAAGAGACCCAGTACTTC. This gives the protein CASSGDIYQETQYF.